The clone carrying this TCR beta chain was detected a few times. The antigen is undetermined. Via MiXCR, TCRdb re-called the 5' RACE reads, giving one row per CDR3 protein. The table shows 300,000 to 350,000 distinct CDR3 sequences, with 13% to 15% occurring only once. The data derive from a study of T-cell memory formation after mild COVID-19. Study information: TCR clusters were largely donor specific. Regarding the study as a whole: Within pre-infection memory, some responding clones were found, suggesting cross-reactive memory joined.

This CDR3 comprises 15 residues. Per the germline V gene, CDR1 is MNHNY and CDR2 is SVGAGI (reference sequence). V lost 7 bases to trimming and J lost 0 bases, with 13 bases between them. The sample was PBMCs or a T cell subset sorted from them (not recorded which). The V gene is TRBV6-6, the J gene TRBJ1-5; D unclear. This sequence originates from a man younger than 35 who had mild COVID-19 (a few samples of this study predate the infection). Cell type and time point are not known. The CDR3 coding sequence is TGTGCCAGCAACCTAGGCCGGTATAGCAATCAGCCCCAGCATTTT. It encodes CASNLGRYSNQPQHF.